One sample yielded the 27 T cell receptor beta chains listed below, sequenced in a study of response to subunit inactivated influenza vaccine. TCRdb recomputed calls from the RT-PCR reads with MiXCR, one row per CDR3 protein. The sample consists of 550,000 to 600,000 distinct CDR3 sequences, roughly 10% of them appearing once. The material was PBMCs from blood, obtained on the day of vaccination. The receptors were sampled from a man between 50 and 59 years old who received an inactivated influenza vaccine.

This clonotype came up a few times. The chain joins TRBV30 to TRBJ2-1, with 8 nucleotides matching TRBD2. Germline-derived CDR1 and CDR2 are GTSNPN and SVGIG (reference sequence). The length of the CDR3 is 13 residues. Unmatched junction bases numbered 5, after V lost 0 bases and J lost 10 bases. The CDR3 sequence: CAWSVVREGEQFF. The DNA of the CDR3 is TGTGCCTGGAGTGTAGTCCGGGAGGGGGAGCAGTTCTTC.

This clonotype was seen a few times. The chain combines TRBV2 with TRBJ1-5, with 8 positions matching TRBD1. Germline V gives CDR1 SNHLY, CDR2 FYNNEI. This CDR3 is 15 amino acids long. J lost 6 bases, V lost 5 bases, and 9 bases had no gene match. The CDR3 DNA reads TGTGCCAGCAGTATACGACAGGGGCGAGGTCAGCCCCAGCATTTT. Amino acid sequence: CASSIRQGRGQPQHF. The full variable domain, completed using reference TRBV2 and TRBJ1-5, is EPEVTQTPSHQVTQMGQEVILRCVPISNHLYFYWYRQILGQKVEFLVSFYNNEISEKSEIFDDQFSVERPDGSNFTLKIRSTKLEDSAMYFCASSIRQGRGQPQHFGDGTRLSIL.

This clonotype was detected a few times. The chain links TRBV15 to TRBJ1-6, with D tentatively TRBD1 (6 bases). Germline-derived CDR1 and CDR2 are LNHNV and YYDKDF (reference sequence). Deletions cut 0 bases from V and 9 bases from J, with 15 bases between. The CDR3 has 16 amino acids. The CDR3 spells CATSRDRPGERSPLHF. The CDR3 DNA is TGTGCCACCAGCAGAGATCGGCCAGGGGAACGTTCACCCCTCCACTTT.

V and J are TRBV16 and TRBJ1-5; D gene ambiguous. CDR3 length: 11 amino acids. The ends were cut back, 2 bases at V and 7 bases at J, with 3 bases in the middle. Germline V lookup: CDR1 KGHSY, CDR2 FQNENV. Here the CDR3 reads CASSQEQPQHF. The CDR3 DNA is TGTGCCAGCAGCCAAGAGCAGCCCCAGCATTTT.

The CDR3 bases are TGCAGCGTTGAGGTTGGCTCCTACAATGAGCAGTTCTTC. It is translated as CSVEVGSYNEQFF. The chain couples TRBV29-1 to TRBJ2-1, with D unresolved. The CDR3 is 13 residues long. Per germline, CDR1 SQVTM and CDR2 ANQGSEA. Trimming took off 3 bases at V and 0 bases at J, with 6 bases between the two ends.

This clonotype has just a few counts. V gene TRBV6-1 combines with J gene TRBJ2-7; weak D call: TRBD1 (6 bases). V dropped 1 base and J dropped 6 bases, with 10 bases sitting between them. This CDR3 is built from 13 residues. Germline CDR1 reads MNHNS; CDR2 reads SASEGT. The CDR3 DNA reads TGTGCCAGCAGTGAAGGCAGGGGTGGCGAGCAGTACTTC. Protein product: CASSEGRGGEQYF.

This clonotype was detected many times. This rearrangement joins TRBV4-1 to TRBJ1-5; D is unclear. V shed 0 bases and J shed 2 bases, with 11 bases lying between them. CDR1 and CDR2 from the germline V gene are MGHRA and YSYEKL. This CDR3 has 16 amino acids. DNA for the CDR3: TGCGCCAGCAGCCAAGATCTAGGTTTTCGCAATCAGCCCCAGCATTTT. Translated: CASSQDLGFRNQPQHF.

The V call is TRBV15, the J call TRBJ2-1; TRBD1 agrees at 7 bases. This CDR3 is 13 amino acids long. Germline lookup yields CDR1 LNHNV and CDR2 YYDKDF (reference sequence). The V gene end was trimmed by 0 bases and the J gene end by 12 bases; junction bases not matched to a gene: 5. CDR3 sequence: CATSRDLGQLQFF. CDR3 DNA: TGTGCCACCAGCAGAGATTTGGGACAGCTGCAGTTCTTC.

This clonotype was counted a few times. The chain couples TRBV7-9 to TRBJ2-7; D unresolved. This CDR3 is 12 amino acids long. With 6 bases removed from V and 4 bases from J, the gap between germline ends came to 10 bases. In germline, CDR1 is SEHNR, CDR2 FQNEAQ (reference sequence). CDR3 coding DNA: TGTGCCAGCAGGAAGGGTGAATACGAGCAGTACTTC. It translates to CASRKGEYEQYF. The whole variable domain, filled in from reference TRBV7-9 and TRBJ2-7, reads DTGVSQNPRHKITKRGQNVTFRCDPISEHNRLYWYRQTLGQGPEFLTYFQNEAQLEKSRLLSDRFSAERPKGSFSTLEIQRTEQGDSAMYLCASRKGEYEQYFGPGTRLTVT.

The chain employs TRBV7-6 and TRBJ2-2, with D possibly matching TRBD1 (6 bases). Germline loops: CDR1 SGHVS, CDR2 FNYEAQ. The CDR3 totals 15 residues. V gave up 5 bases and J gave up 5 bases, with 15 bases separating them. CDR3 nucleotide sequence: TGTGCCAGCAGCACATGGACAGAAAGGACCGGGGAGCTGTTTTTT. Translated: CASSTWTERTGELFF. Variable domain in full (rest from reference TRBV7-6 and TRBJ2-2): GAGVSQSPRYKVTKRGQDVALRCDPISGHVSLYWYRQALGQGPEFLTYFNYEAQQDKSGLPNDRFSAERPEGSISTLTIQRTEQRDSAMYRCASSTWTERTGELFFGEGSRLTVL.

This clonotype was observed at least ten times. The chain has TRBV29-1 and TRBJ2-3, with TRBD2 matching 11 bases. Germline-derived CDR1 and CDR2 are SQVTM and ANQGSEA. V shed 7 bases and J 5 bases; nucleotides not matched to a gene: 5. CDR3 length: 13 residues. CDR3 sequence: CSANSGREDTQYF. The CDR3 DNA reads as TGCAGCGCGAATAGCGGGAGGGAAGATACGCAGTATTTT.

The chain has TRBV4-3 and TRBJ2-1; TRBD1 is a possible D gene (6 bases). CDR1 is LGHNA, CDR2 YSLEER, per germline. Deletions cut 4 bases from V and 10 bases from J, with 17 bases between. The CDR3 contains 14 residues. CDR3 in amino acids: CASSPMLGAREQFF. CDR3 in DNA: TGCGCCAGCAGCCCAATGTTGGGGGCAAGGGAGCAGTTCTTC.

This sequence joins TRBV6-2 or TRBV6-3 and TRBJ2-7, with D tentatively TRBD1 (6 bases). The CDR3 runs to 16 residues. Germline V gene lookup returns CDR1 MNHEY and CDR2 SVGEGT. V lost 1 base to trimming and J lost 3 bases, with 16 bases between them. CDR3 in amino acids: CASSYWSGTFVYEQYF. The DNA for the CDR3 is TGTGCCAGCAGTTACTGGTCCGGGACATTCGTCTACGAGCAGTACTTC.

This chain joins TRBV7-6 and TRBJ2-5, with a possible D match to TRBD2 (5 bases). The CDR3 runs to 13 residues. Germline V CDR1 and CDR2: SGHVS, FNYEAQ. The germline V and J ends were trimmed by 8 bases and 4 bases, with 14 bases remaining between them. The CDR3 region has the DNA TGTGCCAGCGGGCTGCGGGTGAGAGAGACCCAGTACTTC. It codes for CASGLRVRETQYF.

The rearrangement links TRBV5-1 to TRBJ2-5; 12 bases are shared with TRBD2. Germline loops: CDR1 SGHRS, CDR2 YFSETQ. The ends lost 1 base at V and 2 bases at J; junction bases unmatched: 15. The CDR3 spans 20 residues. The CDR3 here is CASSLSSVIGLAGSQETQYF. The CDR3 coding sequence is TGCGCCAGCAGCTTGTCATCGGTAATCGGACTAGCGGGGTCTCAAGAGACCCAGTACTTC. Based on the CDR3 plus reference TRBV5-1 and TRBJ2-5, the full variable domain is KAGVTQTPRYLIKTRGQQVTLSCSPISGHRSVSWYQQTPGQGLQFLFEYFSETQRNKGNFPGRFSGRQFSNSRSEMNVSTLELGDSALYLCASSLSSVIGLAGSQETQYFGPGTRLLVL.

In its sample, this clonotype was seen a few times. The chain combines TRBV5-1 with TRBJ2-1; a possible D gene is TRBD1 (5 bases). The CDR3 is 15 amino acids. V lost 2 bases, J lost 6 bases, and 15 bases lay in between. Germline CDR1 reads SGHRS; CDR2 reads YFSETQ. This chain's CDR3 is CASSFLRGRGNEQFF. CDR3 DNA: TGCGCCAGCAGCTTCCTCAGAGGAAGGGGCAATGAGCAGTTCTTC.

This chain uses TRBV2 with TRBJ1-5; TRBD1 is a possible D gene (6 bases). CDR1 is SNHLY, CDR2 FYNNEI, per germline. V lost 4 bases, J lost 1 base, and 11 bases lay in between. CDR3 length equals 15 residues. DNA of the CDR3: TGTGCCAGCAGTGGGGGGACACCGAGCAATCAGCCCCAGCATTTT. It codes for CASSGGTPSNQPQHF.

This clonotype was observed a few times. This chain connects TRBV6-2 or TRBV6-3 to TRBJ2-6, with 10 bases fitting TRBD1. Germline CDR1 MNHEY, CDR2 SVGEGT. This CDR3 spans 18 amino acids. The trim removed 6 bases at V and 2 bases at J, leaving 10 bases unmatched. This CDR3 is CASRPPGDRGPGANVLTF. Here the CDR3 DNA reads TGTGCCAGCAGACCCCCCGGGGACAGGGGTCCTGGGGCCAACGTCCTGACTTTC.

This clonotype has only a few counts. The chain is built from TRBV7-2 and TRBJ2-7, with D perhaps matching TRBD2 (7 bases). Germline V lookup: CDR1 SGHTA, CDR2 FQGNSA. The V end lost 1 base, the J end lost 4 bases, and 14 bases lay between the germline ends. The CDR3 consists of 15 residues. The CDR3 here is CASSLDFRGGYEQYF. In DNA, the CDR3 is TGTGCCAGCAGCTTAGATTTCAGGGGAGGGTACGAGCAGTACTTC. The complete variable domain, with remaining parts taken from reference TRBV7-2 and TRBJ2-7, reads GAGVSQSPSNKVTEKGKDVELRCDPISGHTALYWYRQSLGQGLEFLIYFQGNSAPDKSGLPSDRFSAERTGGSVSTLTIQRTQQEDSAVYLCASSLDFRGGYEQYFGPGTRLTVT.

This clonotype was observed at least ten times. The rearrangement joins TRBV4-3 to TRBJ2-7; D is unresolved. This CDR3 region has 16 residues. V was trimmed by 4 bases and J by 4 bases, leaving 20 bases between them. Germline V gene sequence: CDR1 LGHNA, CDR2 YSLEER. The CDR3 DNA follows: TGCGCCAGCAGCCTCCGTAAAGGGCTAGTTAGATACGAGCAGTACTTC. It codes for CASSLRKGLVRYEQYF.

This clonotype has at least ten counts. J is TRBJ2-5 and V is TRBV29-1; D is perhaps TRBD1 (6 bases). The CDR3 has 16 amino acids. Trimming took off 3 bases at V and 1 base at J, with 18 bases between the two ends. From germline, CDR1 is SQVTM and CDR2 ANQGSEA. DNA of the CDR3: TGCAGCGTTGAGGACAGCGACACCACAATCCAAGAGACCCAGTACTTC. Amino acid sequence: CSVEDSDTTIQETQYF.

This clonotype was picked up a small number of times. This rearrangement joins TRBV27 to TRBJ2-3; D possibly corresponds to TRBD2 (5 bases). The CDR3 sequence is 16 residues long. V dropped 3 bases and J dropped 0 bases, with 13 bases sitting between them. CDR1 is MNHEY and CDR2 is SMNVEV in the germline V gene (reference sequence). This CDR3 is CASSFGRWTSTDTQYF. CDR3 nucleotides: TGTGCCAGCAGTTTTGGACGGTGGACTAGCACAGATACGCAGTATTTT.

This clonotype was counted ten times or more. The chain combines TRBV6-1 with TRBJ1-5; 8 positions match TRBD1. The CDR3 is 14 amino acids. J gave up 7 bases and V 6 bases, and 8 bases lay outside the gene matches. CDR1 and CDR2 from the germline V gene are MNHNS and SASEGT. The CDR3 DNA reads as TGTGCCAGCAGCATACAGGGGGGTGAGCAGCCCCAGCATTTT. This sequence encodes CASSIQGGEQPQHF.

V gene TRBV2 combines with J gene TRBJ2-5; D is undetermined. Trimming left V 9 bases short and J 4 bases short, with 18 bases between. The germline gives CDR1 SNHLY, CDR2 FYNNEI. This CDR3 is built from 14 residues. The CDR3 loop reads CASWWTDVRETQYF. For the CDR3, the DNA is TGTGCCAGTTGGTGGACGGACGTTCGAGAGACCCAGTACTTC.

This sequence joins TRBV9 and TRBJ2-1; possible D gene TRBD2, 6 bases. The CDR3 consists of 14 residues. Trimming removed 0 bases from V and 9 bases from J, with 13 bases in between. Per the germline V gene, CDR1 is SGDLS and CDR2 is YYNGEE. The CDR3 spells CASSVGLEGGEQFF. The CDR3 DNA reads TGTGCCAGCAGCGTAGGCCTCGAGGGAGGTGAGCAGTTCTTC. Using reference TRBV9 and TRBJ2-1 for the parts outside the CDR3, the full variable domain is DSGVTQTPKHLITATGQRVTLRCSPRSGDLSVYWYQQSLDQGLQFLIQYYNGEERAKGNILERFSAQQFPDLHSELNLSSLELGDSALYFCASSVGLEGGEQFFGPGTRLTVL.

This clonotype was seen only a few times. The chain couples TRBV10-3 to TRBJ2-5; no firm D call. Germline CDR1 ENHRY, CDR2 SYGVKD. V lost 3 bases to trimming and J lost 4 bases, with 12 bases between them. The CDR3 has 14 residues. The CDR3 nucleotides are TGTGCCATCAGTGACCAGGCAAGAGGAGAGACCCAGTACTTC. As protein: CAISDQARGETQYF.

A word on this clonotype: Relative to the germline gene, one junction end is altered; a read error may explain this. This chain uses TRBV7-7 with TRBJ2-1; D might be TRBD2 (6 bases). CDR1 and CDR2 from the germline V gene are SSHAT and FNYEAQ (reference sequence). This CDR3 is built from 14 residues. The CDR3 DNA is TGTGCTAGCAGCTTAGCGGTGGGTAGTCATGAGCAGTTCTTC. This sequence encodes CASSLAVGSHEQFF.